A single sample gave rise to the 25 T cell receptor beta chains below, sequenced in a study of STAT5B mutations in CD4+ large granular lymphocyte leukemia. Measured with immunoSEQ multiplex PCR; TCRdb has only the in-frame clones, and not every one. This table has more than 30,000 clones, just under 80% appearing once. Sequences were obtained from CD4+ T cells from blood buffy coats. The source of these receptors is a human donor in good health.

This clone was seen once. The chain couples TRBV10-2 to TRBJ2-5; unclear D gene. The germline gives CDR1 WSHSY, CDR2 SAAADI. V gave up 0 bases and J gave up 2 bases, with 4 bases separating them. The CDR3 is 13 residues long. The CDR3 reads CASSESQQETQYF. For the CDR3, the DNA is TGCGCCAGCAGTGAGTCACAGCAAGAGACCCAGTACTTC.

The chain recombines TRBV11-1 with TRBJ2-1; 12 bases are a match to TRBD2. Germline V gives CDR1 SGHAT, CDR2 FQDESV (reference sequence). V gave up 5 bases and J gave up 6 bases; unmatched junction bases: 5. CDR3 size: 15 residues. The CDR3 DNA reads TGTGCCAGCAGCCGAACTAGCGGGGGGTCCAATGAGCAGTTCTTC. Translated: CASSRTSGGSNEQFF. Based on the CDR3 plus reference TRBV11-1 and TRBJ2-1, the full variable domain is EAEVAQSPRYKITEKSQAVAFWCDPISGHATLYWYRQILGQGPELLVQFQDESVVDDSQLPKDRFSAERLKGVDSTLKIQPAELGDSAMYLCASSRTSGGSNEQFFGPGTRLTVL.

The chain carries TRBV4-1 and TRBJ1-2, with D unresolved. The length of the CDR3 is 16 residues. The V end was cut by 1 base, the J end by 0 bases, with 12 bases between. Per the germline V gene, CDR1 is MGHRA and CDR2 is YSYEKL. The CDR3 reads CASSQGGRAANYGYTF. The CDR3 DNA is TGCGCCAGCAGCCAAGGGGGAAGGGCTGCTAACTATGGCTACACCTTC.

The chain recombines TRBV28 with TRBJ1-1, with D unresolved. The CDR3 length is 13 residues. The V and J ends lost 5 bases and 1 base respectively, with 8 bases between them. Germline V gene data show CDR1 as MDHEN and CDR2 as SYDVKM. CDR3 loop: CASSLDGNTEAFF. The DNA for the CDR3 is TGTGCCAGCAGTCTAGACGGGAACACTGAAGCTTTCTTT.

As for this clone: A junction boundary mismatches the germline segment, possibly from a read error. The chain recombines TRBV6-5 with TRBJ2-2; D uncertain. CDR3 length: 13 residues. Germline V lookup: CDR1 MNHEY, CDR2 SVGAGI. The CDR3 spells CVSSYSFTGELFF. DNA for the CDR3: TGTGTCAGCAGCTACAGTTTCACCGGGGAGCTGTTTTTT.

This chain links TRBV9 with TRBJ1-2, with D possibly TRBD1 on 5 matching bases. Germline values: CDR1 SGDLS, CDR2 YYNGEE. This CDR3 has 13 amino acids. The V end lost 3 bases, the J end lost 8 bases, and 14 bases lay between the germline ends. The CDR3 DNA reads TGTGCCAGCAGCGCCGGGTCGGGGGACGGCTACACCTTC. It is translated as CASSAGSGDGYTF.

This clone was seen just once. This chain joins TRBV6-1 and TRBJ1-5, with D possibly matching TRBD1 (5 bases). V was shortened by 1 base and J by 2 bases, with 12 bases between the two germline ends. The germline CDR1 and CDR2 sequences are MNHNS and SASEGT. The CDR3 runs to 16 residues. The CDR3, as DNA: TGTGCCAGCAGTGAAGTTGGGGCTTGGGGCAATCAGCCCCAGCATTTT. It is translated as CASSEVGAWGNQPQHF.

The V and J genes are TRBV2 and TRBJ2-4; TRBD1 agrees at 7 bases. V was clipped by 8 bases and J by 3 bases; unmatched bases: 7. CDR1 SNHLY and CDR2 FYNNEI come from the germline V gene. The CDR3 has 14 residues. The CDR3 DNA is TGTGCCAGCGCTGCGACAGGGTTCAAAAACATTCAGTACTTC. Translating gives CASAATGFKNIQYF.

This clone was recorded only once. J is TRBJ2-1 and V is TRBV7-8; TRBD1 or TRBD2 may be the D gene (5 bases each). CDR3 length: 14 residues. Trimming removed 5 bases at V and 5 bases at J, with 13 bases between. The germline gives CDR1 SGHVS, CDR2 FQNEAQ. The CDR3 nucleotides read TGTGCCAGCAGCGCCGGGACCACTCACAATGAGCAGTTCTTC. Amino acid sequence: CASSAGTTHNEQFF.

This sequence joins TRBV10-3 and TRBJ2-2; D is ambiguous. Germline CDR1 reads ENHRY; CDR2 reads SYGVKD. The CDR3 covers 14 residues. The germline V and J ends were trimmed by 0 bases and 4 bases, with 6 bases remaining between them. The CDR3 DNA sequence: TGTGCCATCAGTGAGTCGCGGCTCACCGGGGAGCTGTTTTTT. As protein: CAISESRLTGELFF.

The chain couples TRBV19 to TRBJ1-3, with 7 positions matching TRBD1. Germline loops: CDR1 LNHDA, CDR2 SQIVND (reference sequence). The CDR3 contains 15 residues. Germline trimming cut 1 base from V and 3 bases from J; bases unmatched to any gene: 3. The chain's CDR3 is CASSIGGTVGNTIYF. The CDR3, as DNA: TGTGCCAGTAGTATAGGCGGGACAGTTGGAAACACCATATATTTT.

V usage is TRBV5-6 and J usage is TRBJ2-7; D gene uncertain. The germline CDR1 and CDR2 sequences are SGHDT and YYEEEE. V dropped 2 bases and J dropped 4 bases, with 4 bases sitting between them. There are 11 residues in the CDR3. This CDR3 is CASSFRYEQYF. In nucleotides, the CDR3 is TGTGCCAGCAGCTTTCGGTACGAGCAGTACTTC. Full variable domain (rest looked up from reference TRBV5-6 and TRBJ2-7): DAGVTQSPTHLIKTRGQQVTLRCSPKSGHDTVSWYQQALGQGPQFIFQYYEEEERQRGNFPDRFSGHQFPNYSSELNVNALLLGDSALYLCASSFRYEQYFGPGTRLTVT.

The gene calls are TRBV5-6 and TRBJ2-5; unclear D gene. V was cut by 4 bases and J by 5 bases, with 15 bases left in between. Germline CDR1 is SGHDT and CDR2 is YYEEEE. The CDR3 totals 14 residues. The CDR3 bases are TGTGCCAGCAGCCCGAAAGGGCGGTGGGAGACCCAGTACTTC. It translates to CASSPKGRWETQYF.

The chain couples TRBV30 to TRBJ1-1, with 7 bases matching TRBD1. The ends lost 5 bases at V and 1 base at J; junction bases unmatched: 4. CDR3 length: 13 amino acids. Germline V lookup: CDR1 GTSNPN, CDR2 SVGIG (reference sequence). The CDR3 DNA reads TGTGCCTGGGGGGGACAGCCGAACACTGAAGCTTTCTTT. Translating it yields CAWGGQPNTEAFF.

This clone came up once. V gene TRBV7-2 combines with J gene TRBJ2-7, with unresolved D. In germline, CDR1 is SGHTA, CDR2 FQGNSA. Trimming cost V 0 bases and J 4 bases, with 4 bases left between them. This CDR3 has 12 amino acids. This chain's CDR3 is CASSLAIYEQYF. For the CDR3, the DNA is TGTGCCAGCAGCTTAGCCATTTACGAGCAGTACTTC.

This clone was picked up one time. The chain is built from TRBV6-6 and TRBJ1-5; D uncertain. Trimming took 6 bases from V and 0 from J, leaving 12 bases between them. CDR1 MNHNY and CDR2 SVGAGI come from the germline V gene (reference sequence). CDR3 length equals 15 residues. CDR3 nucleotides: TGTGCCAGCAGGTGGGGAGGCTATAGCAATCAGCCCCAGCATTTT. Its protein is CASRWGGYSNQPQHF.

The V call is TRBV11-1, the J call TRBJ1-6, with TRBD1 as a possible D gene (6 bases). The CDR3 consists of 14 residues. Germline values: CDR1 SGHAT, CDR2 FQDESV (reference sequence). Trimming took 5 bases from V and 4 from J, leaving 9 bases between them. The CDR3 reads CASSEGGYNSPLHF. CDR3 nucleotides: TGTGCCAGCAGCGAAGGGGGGTATAATTCACCCCTCCACTTT.

The J gene is TRBJ2-5, the V gene TRBV29-1; D remains ambiguous. The closer fit of TRBJ2-7 to the DNA end suggests the J call may be wrong. The CDR3 length is 13 residues. The germline CDR1 and CDR2 sequences are SQVTM and ANQGSEA. The CDR3 coding sequence is TGCAGCGTTGAAGGGCTAGAACGCGACGAGCAGTACTTC. This translates into CSVEGLERDEQYF.

The V gene is TRBV19, the J gene TRBJ1-1; D gene uncertain. Germline V lookup: CDR1 LNHDA, CDR2 SQIVND (reference sequence). Trimming left V 3 bases short and J 0 bases short, with 5 bases between. The CDR3 spans 13 residues. CDR3 DNA sequence: TGTGCCAGTAGTATGTCTATGAACACTGAAGCTTTCTTT. It encodes CASSMSMNTEAFF. The variable domain in full, with the rest retrieved from reference TRBV19 and TRBJ1-1, is DGGITQSPKYLFRKEGQNVTLSCEQNLNHDAMYWYRQDPGQGLRLIYYSQIVNDFQKGDIAEGYSVSREKKESFPLTVTSAQKNPTAFYLCASSMSMNTEAFFGQGTRLTVV.

The chain uses TRBV5-8 and TRBJ1-4, with D hard to call. This CDR3 is built from 13 residues. Trimming stripped 4 bases from V and 10 bases from J, with 14 bases between. In germline, CDR1 is SGHTS, CDR2 YDEGEE. CDR3 sequence (DNA): TGTGCCAGCAGCCAAACCAGTGTGGTAAAACTGTTTTTT. Protein product: CASSQTSVVKLFF. Supplemented by reference TRBV5-8 and TRBJ1-4, the full variable domain reads EAGVTQSPTHLIKTRGQQATLRCSPISGHTSVYWYQQALGLGLQFLLWYDEGEERNRGNFPPRFSGRQFPNYSSELNVNALELEDSALYLCASSQTSVVKLFFGSGTQLSVL.

This chain uses TRBV7-9 with TRBJ2-6; possibly TRBD1 for D (6 bases). This CDR3 is 17 amino acids long. Per germline, CDR1 SEHNR and CDR2 FQNEAQ (reference sequence). Trimming left V 1 base short and J 0 bases short, with 10 bases between. The CDR3 DNA follows: TGTGCCAGCAGCTTAGGGCAGGGGTTCTCTGGGGCCAACGTCCTGACTTTC. Amino acid sequence: CASSLGQGFSGANVLTF.

V usage is TRBV9 and J usage is TRBJ1-3; 7 bases are a match to TRBD1. With 3 bases clipped from V and 7 bases from J, the junction kept 16 bases outside the gene matches. In germline, CDR1 is SGDLS, CDR2 YYNGEE. This CDR3 spans 17 amino acids. CDR3: CASSASTGVERSNTIYF. As DNA, the CDR3 is TGTGCCAGCAGCGCCAGTACAGGGGTCGAAAGGAGCAACACCATATATTTT. Supplemented by reference TRBV9 and TRBJ1-3, the full variable domain reads DSGVTQTPKHLITATGQRVTLRCSPRSGDLSVYWYQQSLDQGLQFLIQYYNGEERAKGNILERFSAQQFPDLHSELNLSSLELGDSALYFCASSASTGVERSNTIYFGEGSWLTVV.

This sequence joins TRBV29-1 and TRBJ2-5, with D possibly TRBD1 on 5 matching bases. The CDR3 totals 13 residues. Trimming removed 4 bases from V and 3 bases from J, with 12 bases in between. CDR1 and CDR2 (germline): SQVTM, ANQGSEA. The CDR3 sequence is CSVAAQGKETQYF. The CDR3, as DNA: TGCAGCGTTGCTGCCCAGGGAAAAGAGACCCAGTACTTC.

A remark on this clone: The DNA is left out, because the CDR3 cannot be placed on it with certainty; the CDR3 is given as TCRdb lists it. This chain connects TRBV19 to TRBJ2-1; the table calls TRBD1, which could not be checked here. The CDR3 region is 15 residues in length, termini included. CDR1 is LNHDA, CDR2 SQIVND, per germline (reference sequence). CDR3 sequence: CASTSGHPSYNEQFF.

Here the CDR3 reads CASSVGIGVMNTEAFF. For the CDR3, the DNA is TGTGCCAGCAGCGTAGGGATTGGTGTTATGAACACTGAAGCTTTCTTT. This sequence joins TRBV9 and TRBJ1-1; D gene unclear. This CDR3 is built from 16 residues. Trimming cost V 0 bases and J 0 bases, with 12 bases left between them. The germline gives CDR1 SGDLS, CDR2 YYNGEE.